This T cell receptor (beta chain) was recorded in a study of cytomegalovirus exposure and HLA in healthy donors. Concerning this clone itself: Its antigen is currently unknown.

A multiplex PCR was run with 60 Vbeta primers and 13 Jbeta primers. Here immunoSEQ multiplex PCR was the method, and the copy in TCRdb shows in-frame clones only, minus some. The sample has 110,000 to 150,000 clones; roughly 78% are singletons. The V end was cut by 3 bases, the J end by 2 bases, with 14 bases between. The CDR3 is 15 residues long. CDR1 SGDLS and CDR2 YYNGEE come from the germline V gene. Findings and caveats of the study: Earlier analysis yielded a pattern in which most TCR beta V segments were productive about 87% or about 30% of the time.

The material sequenced was PBMCs. This sequence was found in a man aged 18-30 years in good health and CMV-seropositive. The genes are TRBV9 and TRBJ1-1, with D possibly being TRBD1 (6 bases). DNA for the CDR3: TGTGCCAGCAGCGCGGGGGGCACGTTAAACACTGAAGCTTTCTTT. The encoded protein is CASSAGGTLNTEAFF.